These 24 T cell receptor beta chains originate from one sample sequenced in a study of read filtering for tumor transcriptome and immune sequencing. From about 400 ng of RNA, a library with molecular barcoded alpha/delta and beta/gamma adaptors was made. TCRdb reprocessed the reads via MiXCR and lists one record per CDR3 protein. The data hold 93,000 or so distinct CDR3 sequences, with about 22% observed a single time. Sequenced input: a population of CD138-negative cells sorted from bone marrow. The receptor set was obtained from a donor at least 40 years old with multiple myeloma.

This clonotype was seen many times. The CDR3 sequence: CSASGATRTEAFF. The CDR3, as DNA: TGCAGCGCCTCAGGCGCAACGCGTACTGAAGCTTTCTTT. The chain couples TRBV29-1 to TRBJ1-1; D unresolved. Germline V lookup: CDR1 SQVTM, CDR2 ANQGSEA. Trimming left V 7 bases short and J 5 bases short, with 17 bases between. The CDR3 has 13 amino acids.

Many counts were recorded for this clonotype. The chain is built from TRBV20-1 and TRBJ1-5; maybe TRBD1 (6 bases). Germline loops: CDR1 DFQATT, CDR2 SNEGSKA (reference sequence). Trimming removed 4 bases at V and 5 bases at J, with 9 bases between. This CDR3 region has 12 residues. The CDR3 here is CSATRGDQPQHF. Here the CDR3 DNA reads TGCAGTGCTACCAGGGGCGATCAGCCCCAGCATTTT.

This clonotype was seen repeatedly, ten times or more. The gene calls are TRBV21-1 and TRBJ2-2; the DNA was not compared with TRBD1, the D call given in the table. TRBV21-1 is given as a pseudogene. The CDR3 is 16 amino acids. CDR3 protein: CASSILGTGWTGELFF. CDR3 nucleotides: TGTGCCAGCAGCATTCTCGGGACAGGGTGGACCGGGGAGCTGTTTTTT.

As for this clonotype: The germline gene is not matched at one end of the junction; a read error may be the cause. The V and J genes are TRBV5-1 and TRBJ1-1; the D gene is possibly TRBD1 (5 bases). The germline V gene has CDR1 SGHRS and CDR2 YFSETQ. This CDR3 spans 15 amino acids. Here the CDR3 reads CASSFLGHGNTVAFF. For the CDR3, the DNA is TGCGCCAGCAGCTTCCTCGGACATGGGAACACTGTAGCTTTCTTT.

About this clonotype: One base away lies a much larger clone, so this may be a sequencing read error. The chain recombines TRBV20-1 with TRBJ2-2; possibly TRBD2 for D (5 bases). The CDR3 covers 15 residues. Per germline, CDR1 DFQATT and CDR2 SNEGSKA (reference sequence). V lost 4 bases and J 4 bases, leaving 16 bases between the germline ends. CDR3 amino acids: CSANNVLSGTGELFF. CDR3 bases: TGCAGTGCTAACAACGTCCTAAGCGGCACCGGGGAGCTGTTTTTT.

This clonotype was found many times. The chain carries TRBV3-1 and TRBJ2-5; D ambiguous. V was clipped by 1 base and J by 2 bases, with 8 bases between them. The V gene's germline CDR1 is LGHDT and CDR2 YNNKEL (reference sequence). The CDR3 is 14 residues long. The CDR3 nucleotides are TGTGCCAGCAGCCAAGCTAATAGGCAAGAGACCCAGTACTTC. Its protein product is CASSQANRQETQYF.

The chain employs TRBV5-1 and TRBJ1-1; D uncertain. This CDR3 spans 16 amino acids. Germline V gene lookup returns CDR1 SGHRS and CDR2 YFSETQ. V shed 0 bases and J shed 5 bases, with 17 bases lying between them. CDR3 nucleotide sequence: TGCGCCAGCAGCTTGGAGTTGGTAGCAGTCAGGACTGAAGCTTTCTTT. This sequence encodes CASSLELVAVRTEAFF.

This clonotype was recorded at least ten times. The V and J genes are TRBV6-6 and TRBJ2-7; D is undetermined. This CDR3 contains 13 residues. Germline V gene lookup returns CDR1 MNHNY and CDR2 SVGAGI (reference sequence). V gave up 3 bases and J gave up 5 bases, with 11 bases separating them. In nucleotides, the CDR3 is TGTGCCAGCAGTTATATGGTTTTCCACGAGCAGTACTTC. Translating it yields CASSYMVFHEQYF.

Many counts were recorded for this clonotype. J is TRBJ2-3 and V is TRBV11-2; tentative D call: TRBD2 (6 bases). Germline V CDR1 and CDR2: SGHAT, FQNNGV. The V and J ends lost 4 bases and 4 bases respectively, with 12 bases between them. The CDR3 has 14 residues. CDR3 protein: CASSSSGWSDTQYF. The CDR3 coding sequence is TGTGCCAGCAGCTCCAGCGGGTGGTCAGATACGCAGTATTTT.

This clonotype has ten or more counts. A single base separates this from a much larger clone, so it may be a read error. The chain employs TRBV11-2 and TRBJ2-1; no reliable D call. This CDR3 has 17 residues. The V end lost 1 base, the J end lost 1 base, and 14 bases lay between the germline ends. Germline loops: CDR1 SGHAT, CDR2 FQNNGV. The CDR3 is CASSLGRILGSYNEQFF. The DNA of the CDR3 is TGTGCCAGCAGCTTAGGGCGGATATTAGGGTCCTACAATGAGCAGTTCTTC.

This clonotype occurred many times. The chain employs TRBV12-3 or TRBV12-4 and TRBJ2-7, with D unclear. This CDR3 contains 13 residues. V was cut by 4 bases and J by 1 base, with 8 bases left in between. CDR3 sequence reads: CASSWQNSYEQYF. CDR3 bases: TGTGCCAGCAGTTGGCAGAATTCCTACGAGCAGTACTTC.

Details on this clonotype: One base away lies a much larger clone, so this may be a sequencing read error. The gene calls are TRBV20-1 and TRBJ2-7; D could derive from TRBD1 or TRBD2 (6 bases each). The length of the CDR3 is 15 residues. V gave up 0 bases and J gave up 7 bases, with 19 bases separating them. From germline, CDR1 is DFQATT and CDR2 SNEGSKA (reference sequence). The CDR3 DNA follows: TGCAGTGCTAGAGAACCTAGCGTGGGGGCGGGGGAGCAGTACTTC. Its translation is CSAREPSVGAGEQYF.

This clonotype appeared many times. V is TRBV7-2 and J is TRBJ2-1; 14 nucleotides match TRBD2. V was pared by 5 bases and J by 8 bases, with 5 bases of the junction left unmatched. The length of the CDR3 is 15 residues. CDR1 and CDR2 (germline): SGHTA, FQGNSA. The chain's CDR3 is CASSDGTSGGDEQFF. CDR3 bases: TGTGCCAGCAGCGACGGGACTAGCGGGGGAGATGAGCAGTTCTTC.

This clonotype was counted ten times or more. V and J are TRBV4-1 and TRBJ2-3, with TRBD2 identical over 8 bases. Losses at the gene ends were 8 bases for V and 2 bases for J; bases not matched to a gene: 9. The CDR3 sequence is 15 residues long. Germline lookup yields CDR1 MGHRA and CDR2 YSYEKL. The CDR3 region has the DNA TGCGCCAGCGCCTTAGGGACTAGATCCACAGATACGCAGTATTTT. Protein product: CASALGTRSTDTQYF.

Comments on this clonotype: A read error is possible here, since a much larger clone lies one base away. The CDR3 region is CASSSGYGYAF. The CDR3 nucleotides read TGTGCCAGCAGCTCAGGCTATGGCTACGCCTTC. V and J are TRBV7-9 and TRBJ1-2, with D unclear. Germline V gene sequence: CDR1 SEHNR, CDR2 FQNEAQ (reference sequence). The CDR3 is 11 amino acids.

A word on this clonotype: Its ends do not fully match the called genes, so a read error is possible. The chain is built from TRBV7-3 and TRBJ1-1; D remains ambiguous. CDR1 SGHTA and CDR2 FQGTGA come from the germline V gene. There are 13 residues in the CDR3. CDR3 nucleotide sequence: TGTGCCAGCGGCTTAAATATGAACACTGAAGCTTTCTTT. Amino acids: CASGLNMNTEAFF. Full variable domain (rest looked up from reference TRBV7-3 and TRBJ1-1): GAGVSQTPSNKVTEKGKYVELRCDPISGHTALYWYRQSLGQGPEFLIYFQGTGAADDSGLPNDRFFAVRPEGSVSTLKIQRTERGDSAVYLCASGLNMNTEAFFGQGTRLTVV.

V gene TRBV2 combines with J gene TRBJ2-2, with 11 bases fitting TRBD2. Germline V CDR1 and CDR2: SNHLY, FYNNEI. CDR3 length equals 16 residues. Unmatched junction bases numbered 9, after V lost 6 bases and J lost 6 bases. The CDR3 reads CASRELAGVDAGELFF. CDR3 nucleotide sequence: TGTGCCAGCAGAGAACTAGCGGGGGTTGACGCCGGGGAGCTGTTTTTT.

This clonotype was recorded at least ten times. The CDR3 loop reads CSAPPGVGGYEQYF. The CDR3 nucleotides are TGCAGTGCTCCCCCCGGGGTGGGCGGGTACGAGCAGTACTTC. The chain is built from TRBV20-1 and TRBJ2-7, with D maybe TRBD2 (5 bases). The V gene lost 5 bases and the J gene lost 4 bases, with 18 bases spanning the gap. The CDR3 extends over 14 amino acids. The germline V gene has CDR1 DFQATT and CDR2 SNEGSKA (reference sequence).

This rearrangement joins TRBV20-1 to TRBJ1-4; D perhaps matches TRBD1 (5 bases). Germline V gene data show CDR1 as DFQATT and CDR2 as SNEGSKA (reference sequence). The CDR3 runs 17 residues. V was clipped by 5 bases and J by 0 bases, with 19 bases between them. CDR3 sequence reads: CSASSAGLRATNEKLFF. The CDR3 DNA is TGCAGTGCTTCAAGTGCAGGGTTAAGAGCAACTAATGAAAAACTGTTTTTT.

This clonotype was seen ten or more times. This chain connects TRBV5-1 to TRBJ2-1; D not resolved. CDR1 SGHRS and CDR2 YFSETQ come from the germline V gene. The CDR3 runs to 15 residues. Trimming removed 0 bases from V and 5 bases from J, with 12 bases in between. DNA for the CDR3: TGCGCCAGCAGCTTGGCCGGGCAGAGCAACAATGAGCAGTTCTTC. Translating it yields CASSLAGQSNNEQFF.

This clonotype showed up many times. The chain joins TRBV7-8 to TRBJ1-5, with D tentatively TRBD1 (5 bases). CDR1 and CDR2 (germline): SGHVS, FQNEAQ. The CDR3 extends over 12 amino acids. V lost 5 bases and J lost 9, with 11 bases in between. DNA for the CDR3: TGTGCCAGCAGCGAGGGGAAAACGCCCCAGCATTTT. Encoded protein: CASSEGKTPQHF.

The table lists this clonotype with many counts. The chain combines TRBV2 with TRBJ2-5; tentatively, D is TRBD2 (6 bases). Germline values: CDR1 SNHLY, CDR2 FYNNEI. This CDR3 has 12 amino acids. The V end lost 6 bases, the J end lost 4 bases, and 9 bases lay between the germline ends. CDR3 bases: TGTGCCAGCAGGGAGGGAGGAGAGACCCAGTACTTC. The encoded protein is CASREGGETQYF. Together with reference TRBV2 and TRBJ2-5, the CDR3 gives the full variable domain: EPEVTQTPSHQVTQMGQEVILRCVPISNHLYFYWYRQILGQKVEFLVSFYNNEISEKSEIFDDQFSVERPDGSNFTLKIRSTKLEDSAMYFCASREGGETQYFGPGTRLLVL.

This clonotype appeared many times. The chain has TRBV11-2 and TRBJ2-1; TRBD2 agrees at 7 bases. V lost 3 bases to trimming and J lost 7 bases; unmatched junction nucleotides: 12. Germline values: CDR1 SGHAT, CDR2 FQNNGV. This CDR3 contains 16 residues. The CDR3 DNA reads TGTGCCAGCAGCTTCCCTGAGCGGGGCCCTTTTAATGAGCAGTTCTTC. Its protein is CASSFPERGPFNEQFF.

This clonotype was counted at least ten times. The rearrangement joins TRBV11-2 to TRBJ2-5; D is undetermined. CDR3 length equals 13 residues. V was pared by 2 bases and J by 2 bases, with 6 bases between. The germline gives CDR1 SGHAT, CDR2 FQNNGV. CDR3 nucleotides: TGTGCCAGCAGCTTAAGCTTTCAAGAGACCCAGTACTTC. It yields the protein CASSLSFQETQYF.